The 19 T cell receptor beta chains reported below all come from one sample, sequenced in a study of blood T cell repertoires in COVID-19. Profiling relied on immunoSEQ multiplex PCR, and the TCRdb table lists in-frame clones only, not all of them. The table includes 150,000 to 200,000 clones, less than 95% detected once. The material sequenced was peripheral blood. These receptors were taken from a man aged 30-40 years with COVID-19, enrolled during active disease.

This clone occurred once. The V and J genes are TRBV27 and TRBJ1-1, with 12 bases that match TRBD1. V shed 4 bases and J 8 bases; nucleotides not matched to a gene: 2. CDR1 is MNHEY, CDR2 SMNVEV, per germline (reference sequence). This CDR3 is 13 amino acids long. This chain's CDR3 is CASSWGQGAEAFF. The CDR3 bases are TGTGCCAGCAGTTGGGGACAGGGGGCAGAAGCTTTCTTT.

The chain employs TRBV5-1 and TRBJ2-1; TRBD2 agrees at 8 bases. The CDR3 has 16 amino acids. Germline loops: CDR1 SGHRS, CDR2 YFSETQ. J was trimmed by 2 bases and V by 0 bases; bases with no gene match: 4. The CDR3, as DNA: TGCGCCAGCAGCTTGGTGGTGCGGGGGGCCTACAATGAGCAGTTCTTC. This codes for CASSLVVRGAYNEQFF.

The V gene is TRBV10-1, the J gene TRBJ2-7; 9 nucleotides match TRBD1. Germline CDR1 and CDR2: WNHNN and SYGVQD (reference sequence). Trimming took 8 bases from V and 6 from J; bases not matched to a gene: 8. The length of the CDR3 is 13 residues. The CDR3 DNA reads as TGCGCCAGCTCCGGGACAGGGCCCTCCGAGCAGTACTTC. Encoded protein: CASSGTGPSEQYF.

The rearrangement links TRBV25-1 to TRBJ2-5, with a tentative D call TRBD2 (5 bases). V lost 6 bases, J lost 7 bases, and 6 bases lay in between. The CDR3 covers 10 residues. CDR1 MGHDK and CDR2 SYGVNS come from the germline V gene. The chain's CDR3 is CASSEGTQYF. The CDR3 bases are TGTGCCAGCAGCGAGGGGACCCAGTACTTC.

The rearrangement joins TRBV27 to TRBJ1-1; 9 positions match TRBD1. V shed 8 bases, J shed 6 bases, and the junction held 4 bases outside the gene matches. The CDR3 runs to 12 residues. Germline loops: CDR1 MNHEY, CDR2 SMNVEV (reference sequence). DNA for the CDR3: TGTGCCAGCCGGGGACAGGGCCCTGAAGCTTTCTTT. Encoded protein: CASRGQGPEAFF.

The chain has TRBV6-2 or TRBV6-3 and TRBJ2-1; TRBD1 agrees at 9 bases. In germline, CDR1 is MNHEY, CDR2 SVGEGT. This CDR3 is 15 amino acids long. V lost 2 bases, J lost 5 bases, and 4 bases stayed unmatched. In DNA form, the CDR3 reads TGTGCCAGCAGTTACCGGGACAGGGTCCACAATGAGCAGTTCTTC. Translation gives CASSYRDRVHNEQFF.

CDR3 nucleotides: TGTGCCAGCAGCTTAGGGGCCCTGGAAGGAAACACCATATATTTT. It yields the protein CASSLGALEGNTIYF. V usage is TRBV7-9 and J usage is TRBJ1-3, with D uncertain. V was shortened by 1 base and J by 4 bases, with 11 bases between the two germline ends. The CDR3 length is 15 residues. Germline CDR1 reads SEHNR; CDR2 reads FQNEAQ (reference sequence).

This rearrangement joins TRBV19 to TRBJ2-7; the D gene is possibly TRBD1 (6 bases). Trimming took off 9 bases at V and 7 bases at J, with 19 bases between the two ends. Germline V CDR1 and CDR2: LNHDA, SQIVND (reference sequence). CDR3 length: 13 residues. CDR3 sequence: CASSRGEGVEQYF. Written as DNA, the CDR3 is TGTGCCAGCTCCCGAGGAGAGGGGGTTGAGCAGTACTTC. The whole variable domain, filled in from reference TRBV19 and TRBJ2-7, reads DGGITQSPKYLFRKEGQNVTLSCEQNLNHDAMYWYRQDPGQGLRLIYYSQIVNDFQKGDIAEGYSVSREKKESFPLTVTSAQKNPTAFYLCASSRGEGVEQYFGPGTRLTVT.

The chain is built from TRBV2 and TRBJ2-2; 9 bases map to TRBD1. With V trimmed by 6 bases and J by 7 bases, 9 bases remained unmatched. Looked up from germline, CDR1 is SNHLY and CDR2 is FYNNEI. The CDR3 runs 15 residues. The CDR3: CASSAGTGRYGELFF. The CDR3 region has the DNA TGTGCCAGCAGCGCCGGGACAGGGAGATACGGGGAGCTGTTTTTT.

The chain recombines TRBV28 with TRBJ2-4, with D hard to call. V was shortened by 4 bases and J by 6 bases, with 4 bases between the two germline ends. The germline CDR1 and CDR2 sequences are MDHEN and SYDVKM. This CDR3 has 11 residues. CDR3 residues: CASSSVNIQYF. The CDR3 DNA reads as TGTGCCAGCAGTTCGGTAAACATTCAGTACTTC.

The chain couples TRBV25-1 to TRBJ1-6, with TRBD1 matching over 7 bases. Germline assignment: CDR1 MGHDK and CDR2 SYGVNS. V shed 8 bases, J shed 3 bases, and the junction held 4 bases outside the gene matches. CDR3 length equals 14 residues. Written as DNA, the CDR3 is TGTGCCAGCGGCCGGACAGGCTATAATTCACCCCTCCACTTT. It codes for CASGRTGYNSPLHF. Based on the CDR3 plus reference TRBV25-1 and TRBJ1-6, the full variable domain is EADIYQTPRYLVIGTGKKITLECSQTMGHDKMYWYQQDPGMELHLIHYSYGVNSTEKGDLSSESTVSRIRTEHFPLTLESARPSHTSQYLCASGRTGYNSPLHFGNGTRLTVT.

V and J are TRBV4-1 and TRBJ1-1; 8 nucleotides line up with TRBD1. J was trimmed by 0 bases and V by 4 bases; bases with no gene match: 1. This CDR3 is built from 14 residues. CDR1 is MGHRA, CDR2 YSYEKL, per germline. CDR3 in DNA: TGCGCCAGCAGCCGGACAGGGATGAACACTGAAGCTTTCTTT. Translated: CASSRTGMNTEAFF.

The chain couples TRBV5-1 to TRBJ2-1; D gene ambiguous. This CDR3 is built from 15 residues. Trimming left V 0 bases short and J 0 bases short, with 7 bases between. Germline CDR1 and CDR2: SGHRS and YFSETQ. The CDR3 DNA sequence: TGCGCCAGCAGCTTGGTTGTCAGCTCCTACAATGAGCAGTTCTTC. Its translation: CASSLVVSSYNEQFF.

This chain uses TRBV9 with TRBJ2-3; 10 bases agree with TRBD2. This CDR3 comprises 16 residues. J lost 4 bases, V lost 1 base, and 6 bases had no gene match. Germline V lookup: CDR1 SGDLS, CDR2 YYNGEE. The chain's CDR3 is CASSVPASGGADTQYF. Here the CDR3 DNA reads TGTGCCAGCAGCGTACCCGCGAGCGGGGGGGCAGATACGCAGTATTTT. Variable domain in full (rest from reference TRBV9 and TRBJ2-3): DSGVTQTPKHLITATGQRVTLRCSPRSGDLSVYWYQQSLDQGLQFLIQYYNGEERAKGNILERFSAQQFPDLHSELNLSSLELGDSALYFCASSVPASGGADTQYFGPGTRLTVL.

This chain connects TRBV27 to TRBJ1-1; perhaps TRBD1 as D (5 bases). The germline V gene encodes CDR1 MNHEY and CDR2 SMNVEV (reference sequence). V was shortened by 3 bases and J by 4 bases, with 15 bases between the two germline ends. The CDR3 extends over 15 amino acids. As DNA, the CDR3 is TGTGCCAGCAGTTTTGTCGGCAGGGAGGTCACTGAAGCTTTCTTT. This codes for CASSFVGREVTEAFF.

This CDR3 reads CATSVQGAEETQYF. CDR3 sequence (DNA): TGTGCCACCTCCGTCCAGGGGGCAGAAGAGACCCAGTACTTC. The chain joins TRBV19 to TRBJ2-5, with 8 bases that match TRBD1. The CDR3 has 14 residues. V lost 10 bases, J lost 3 bases, and 10 bases stayed unmatched. From germline, CDR1 is LNHDA and CDR2 SQIVND (reference sequence).

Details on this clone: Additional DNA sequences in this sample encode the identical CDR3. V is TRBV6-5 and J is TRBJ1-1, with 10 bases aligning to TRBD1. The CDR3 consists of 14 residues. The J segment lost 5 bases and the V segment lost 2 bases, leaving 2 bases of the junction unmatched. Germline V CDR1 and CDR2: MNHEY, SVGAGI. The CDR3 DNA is TGTGCCAGCAGTTACGACAGGGGGCGAACTGAAGCTTTCTTT. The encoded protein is CASSYDRGRTEAFF.

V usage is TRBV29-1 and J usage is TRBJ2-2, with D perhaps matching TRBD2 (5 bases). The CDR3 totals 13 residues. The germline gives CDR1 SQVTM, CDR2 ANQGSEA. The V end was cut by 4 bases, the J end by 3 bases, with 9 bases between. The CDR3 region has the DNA TGCAGCGTTGTTCTAGCCGACACCGGGGAGCTGTTTTTT. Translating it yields CSVVLADTGELFF.

The DNA for the CDR3 is TGTGCCAGCAGCCAGCGACTAGCGGGGGAAGGAGATACGCAGTATTTT. This gives the protein CASSQRLAGEGDTQYF. This chain joins TRBV5-4 and TRBJ2-3; 12 bases line up with TRBD2. Germline V CDR1 and CDR2: SGHNT, YYREEE (reference sequence). V gave up 4 bases and J gave up 5 bases; unmatched junction bases: 8. The CDR3 has 16 residues.